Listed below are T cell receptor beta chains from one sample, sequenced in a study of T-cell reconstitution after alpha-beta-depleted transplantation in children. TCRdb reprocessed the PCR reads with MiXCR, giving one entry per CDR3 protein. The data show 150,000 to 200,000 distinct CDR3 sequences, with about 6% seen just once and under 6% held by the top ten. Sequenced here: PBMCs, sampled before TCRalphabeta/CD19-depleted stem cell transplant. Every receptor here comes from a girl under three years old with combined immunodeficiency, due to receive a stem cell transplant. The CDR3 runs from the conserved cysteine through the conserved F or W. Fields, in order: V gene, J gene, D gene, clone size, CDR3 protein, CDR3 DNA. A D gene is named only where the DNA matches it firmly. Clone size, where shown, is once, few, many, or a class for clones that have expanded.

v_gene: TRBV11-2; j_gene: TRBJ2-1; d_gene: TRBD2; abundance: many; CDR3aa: CASRPNPGLIWGLANEQFF; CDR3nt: TGTGCCAGCAGGCCAAACCCGGGACTCATCTGGGGACTAGCAAATGAGCAGTTCTTC
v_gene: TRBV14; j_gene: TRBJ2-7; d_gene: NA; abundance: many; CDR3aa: CASSQEVGTSYEQYF; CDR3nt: TGTGCCAGCAGCCAAGAAGTAGGGACCTCCTACGAGCAGTACTTC
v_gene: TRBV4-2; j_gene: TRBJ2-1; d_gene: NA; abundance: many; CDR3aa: CASSQAGEGYSYNEQFF; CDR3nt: TGTGCCAGCAGCCAAGCGGGCGAAGGGTACTCCTACAATGAGCAGTTCTTC
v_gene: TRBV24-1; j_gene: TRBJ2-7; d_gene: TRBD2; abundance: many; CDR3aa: CATSGLRQPSGRTRYEQYF; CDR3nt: TGTGCCACCAGTGGCTTACGTCAACCTAGCGGGAGAACCCGCTACGAGCAGTACTTC
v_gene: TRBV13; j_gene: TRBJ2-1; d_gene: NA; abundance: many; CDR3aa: CASSLRGISEQFF; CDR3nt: TGTGCCAGCAGCTTACGAGGTATAAGTGAGCAGTTCTTC
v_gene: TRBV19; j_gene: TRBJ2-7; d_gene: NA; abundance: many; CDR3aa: CASSIGFGRKYF; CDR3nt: TGTGCCAGTAGTATCGGTTTCGGACGAAAGTACTTC
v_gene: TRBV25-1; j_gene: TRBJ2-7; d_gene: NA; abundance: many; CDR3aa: CAAGELNHYEQYF; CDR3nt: TGTGCCGCAGGGGAGCTAAACCACTACGAGCAGTACTTC
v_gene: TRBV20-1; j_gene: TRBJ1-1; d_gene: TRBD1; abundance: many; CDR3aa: CSATLTGNEAFF; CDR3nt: TGCAGTGCTACGTTGACAGGGAATGAAGCTTTCTTT
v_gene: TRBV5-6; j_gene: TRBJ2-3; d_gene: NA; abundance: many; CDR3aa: CASSSQRTDTQYF; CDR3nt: TGTGCCAGCAGCTCCCAACGTACAGATACGCAGTATTTT
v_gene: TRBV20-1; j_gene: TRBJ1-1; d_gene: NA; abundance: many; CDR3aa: CSARVAMNTEAFF; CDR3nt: TGCAGTGCTAGGGTAGCGATGAACACTGAAGCTTTCTTT
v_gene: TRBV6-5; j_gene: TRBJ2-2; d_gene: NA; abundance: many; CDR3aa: CASGRVGELFF; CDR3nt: TGTGCCAGCGGACGAGTCGGGGAGCTGTTTTTT
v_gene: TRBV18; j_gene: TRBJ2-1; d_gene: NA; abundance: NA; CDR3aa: CASSAGTVGLEQFF; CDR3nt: TGTGCCAGCTCCGCTGGAACGGTCGGCCTCGAGCAGTTCTTC
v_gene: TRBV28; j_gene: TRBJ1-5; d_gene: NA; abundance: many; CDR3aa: CASSFGHLAGGHF; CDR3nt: TGTGCCAGCAGTTTTGGCCACCTTGCCGGTGGGCATTTT
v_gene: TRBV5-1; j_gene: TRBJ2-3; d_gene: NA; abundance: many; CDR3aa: CASSGGATSTDTQYF; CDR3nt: TGCGCCAGCAGCGGCGGGGCCACTAGCACAGATACGCAGTATTTT
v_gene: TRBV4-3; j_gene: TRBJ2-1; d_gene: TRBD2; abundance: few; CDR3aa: CASSPPGGIYNEQFF; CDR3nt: TGCGCCAGCAGCCCTCCGGGGGGGATCTACAATGAGCAGTTCTTC
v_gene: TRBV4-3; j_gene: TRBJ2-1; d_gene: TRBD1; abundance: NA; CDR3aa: CASSQEPTGDGREQFF; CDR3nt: TGCGCCAGCAGCCAGGAACCGACAGGGGATGGACGTGAGCAGTTCTTC
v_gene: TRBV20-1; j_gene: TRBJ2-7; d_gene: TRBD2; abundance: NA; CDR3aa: CSARGGTSEQYF; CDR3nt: TGCAGTGCTAGGGGGGGGACGAGCGAGCAGTACTTC
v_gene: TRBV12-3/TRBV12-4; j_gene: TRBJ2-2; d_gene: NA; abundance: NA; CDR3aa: CASSLTGSGELFF; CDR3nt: TGTGCCAGCAGTCTCACAGGTTCCGGGGAGCTGTTTTTT
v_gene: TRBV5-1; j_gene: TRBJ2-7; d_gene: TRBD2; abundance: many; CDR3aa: CASSLWAGREYEQYF; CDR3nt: TGCGCCAGCAGCTTGTGGGCAGGGAGGGAGTACGAGCAGTACTTC
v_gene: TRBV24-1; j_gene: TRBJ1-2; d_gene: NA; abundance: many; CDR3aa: CATSDSGHNYGYTF; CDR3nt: TGTGCCACCAGTGATTCCGGACACAACTATGGCTACACCTTC
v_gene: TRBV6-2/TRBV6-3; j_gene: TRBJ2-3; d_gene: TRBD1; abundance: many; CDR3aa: CASSPDRGLNTDTQYF; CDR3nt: TGTGCCAGCAGTCCCGACAGGGGGCTAAACACAGATACGCAGTATTTT
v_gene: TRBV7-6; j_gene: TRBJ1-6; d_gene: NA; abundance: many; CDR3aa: CASSTTAYNSPLHF; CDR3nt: TGTGCCAGCAGCACGACAGCGTATAATTCACCCCTCCACTTT
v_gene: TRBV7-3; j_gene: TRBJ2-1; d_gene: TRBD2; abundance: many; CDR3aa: CASSFGRLAGGGYNEQFF; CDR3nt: TGTGCCAGCAGCTTCGGAAGACTAGCGGGGGGCGGGTACAATGAGCAGTTCTTC
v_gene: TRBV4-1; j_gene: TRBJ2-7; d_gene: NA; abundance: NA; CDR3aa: CASSQDRGSLTYEQYF; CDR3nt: TGCGCCAGCAGCCAAGACAGGGGTAGTTTAACGTACGAGCAGTACTTC
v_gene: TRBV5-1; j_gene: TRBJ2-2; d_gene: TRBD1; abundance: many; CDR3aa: CASSYRTGDTGELFF; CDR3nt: TGCGCCAGCAGTTATAGGACAGGGGACACCGGGGAGCTGTTTTTT
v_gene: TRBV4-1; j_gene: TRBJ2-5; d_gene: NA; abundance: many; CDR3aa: CASSQVGFRGVGETQYF; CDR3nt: TGCGCCAGCAGCCAAGTAGGGTTTAGGGGGGTAGGAGAGACCCAGTACTTC
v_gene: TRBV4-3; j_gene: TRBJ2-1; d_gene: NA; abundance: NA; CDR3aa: CASSQGPSSYNEQFF; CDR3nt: TGCGCCAGCAGCCAAGGACCGAGCTCCTACAATGAGCAGTTCTTC
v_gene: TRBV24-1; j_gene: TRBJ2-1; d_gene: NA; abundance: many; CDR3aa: CATSDVGARNEQFF; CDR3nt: TGTGCCACCAGTGATGTGGGGGCGAGGAATGAGCAGTTCTTC
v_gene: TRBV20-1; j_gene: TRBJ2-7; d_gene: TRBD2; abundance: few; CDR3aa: CCARDLASGSDSSEQYF; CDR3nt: TGCTGTGCTAGAGATCTGGCTAGCGGGAGTGACTCCTCCGAGCAGTACTTC
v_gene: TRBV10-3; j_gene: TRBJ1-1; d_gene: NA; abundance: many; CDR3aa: CAISESILYGYTEAFF; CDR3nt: TGTGCCATCAGTGAGTCGATTCTATATGGGTACACTGAAGCTTTCTTT
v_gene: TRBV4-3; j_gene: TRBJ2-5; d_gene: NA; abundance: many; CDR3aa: CASSQAVGALETQYF; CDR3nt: TGCGCCAGCAGCCAAGCTGTGGGGGCCTTGGAGACCCAGTACTTC
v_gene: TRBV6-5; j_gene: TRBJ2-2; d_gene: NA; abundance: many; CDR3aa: CASSYKQAPNGELFF; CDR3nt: TGTGCCAGCAGTTACAAACAGGCCCCCAACGGGGAGCTGTTTTTT
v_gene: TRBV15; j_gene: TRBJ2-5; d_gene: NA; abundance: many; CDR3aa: CATSSDNQETQYF; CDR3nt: TGTGCCACCAGTTCAGACAACCAAGAGACCCAGTACTTC
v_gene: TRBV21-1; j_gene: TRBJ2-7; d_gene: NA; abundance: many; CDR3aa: CASSKGGTGGLRAGEQYF; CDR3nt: TGTGCCAGCAGCAAAGGAGGGACAGGGGGACTCCGCGCTGGGGAGCAGTACTTC
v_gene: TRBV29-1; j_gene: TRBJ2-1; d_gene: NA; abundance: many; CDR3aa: CSPRDSFDEQFF; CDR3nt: TGCAGCCCAAGGGACTCCTTTGATGAGCAGTTCTTC
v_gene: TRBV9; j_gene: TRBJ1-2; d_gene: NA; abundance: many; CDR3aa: CASSVAGSYYGYTF; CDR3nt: TGTGCCAGCAGCGTGGCCGGCAGCTACTATGGCTACACCTTC
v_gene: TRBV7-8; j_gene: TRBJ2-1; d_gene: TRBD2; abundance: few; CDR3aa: CASSLGTKGLAGGDNEQFF; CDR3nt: TGTGCCAGCAGCTTAGGCACAAAGGGACTAGCGGGAGGGGACAATGAGCAGTTCTTC
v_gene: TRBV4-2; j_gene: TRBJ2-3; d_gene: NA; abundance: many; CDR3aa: CASSQDGPRRGTDTQYF; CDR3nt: TGTGCCAGCAGCCAAGATGGGCCCCGCAGGGGCACAGATACGCAGTATTTT
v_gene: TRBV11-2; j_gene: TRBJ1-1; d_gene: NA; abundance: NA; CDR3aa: CASSPWRDPPEAFF; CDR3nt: TGTGCCAGCAGCCCCTGGCGGGATCCACCTGAAGCTTTCTTT
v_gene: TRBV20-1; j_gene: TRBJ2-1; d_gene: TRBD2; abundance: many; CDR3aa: CSARDYHHQREYYNEQFF; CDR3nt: TGCAGTGCTAGAGACTACCACCATCAGCGGGAGTACTACAATGAGCAGTTCTTC
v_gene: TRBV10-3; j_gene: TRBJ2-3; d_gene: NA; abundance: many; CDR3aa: CAISRLSDTQYF; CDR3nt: TGTGCCATCAGTAGACTCTCAGATACGCAGTATTTT
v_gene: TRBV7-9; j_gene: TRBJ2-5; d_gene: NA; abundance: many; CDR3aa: CASSHTTGQETQYF; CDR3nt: TGTGCCAGCAGCCATACGACAGGTCAAGAGACCCAGTACTTC